This T cell receptor beta chain emerged from a study of cytomegalovirus exposure and HLA in healthy donors (dated by TCRdb to about 2017). Looking at the study overall: According to an earlier analysis of 587 of the donors, 150 million to 200 million T cells yielded 117 million unique TCR beta sequences and about 300 Gb of sequence data. All discovery cohort repertoires had been generated using a single sequencing platform. The later analysis used no new phenotypic data to find candidate immune exposures, relying instead on TCR beta sequences and their occurrence across donors. To predict cytomegalovirus infection status, the study combined high-throughput TCR immunosequencing, statistical association of individual TCRs with disease status, and machine learning. An earlier analysis of 587 of the donors used high-throughput TCR beta sequencing to judge whether each TCR beta V gene segment behaved as functional or pseudogenic. Both class I and class II loci were covered by HLA typing, at four-digit resolution. An early release covering roughly 580 HLA-typed donors comprised approximately 300 gigabases of sequencing data and 85 million to 100 million unique TCR sequences. A later genetic analysis used genome-wide SNP genotypes for 398 of the 666 donors, treating that subset as a discovery cohort. Donor age, sex, ethnicity and CMV serostatus were compiled alongside the repertoire data. The number of donors typed differed by locus, with about 629-630 for A, B, C, DRB1 and DQB1, roughly 520 for DQA1, about 610 for DPA1, and roughly 450 for DPB1. On average, 235,054 unique TCR beta nucleotide sequences were sequenced per donor among a few hundred genotyped donors of the cohort, with around 19% of those sequences being non-productive. Five DR-DQ haplotypes were treated as single units for association and clustering because of strong linkage in the cohort. A later analysis re-analyzed previously published TCR beta repertoires from 666 donors and added high-resolution HLA genotyping to study TCR occurrence patterns. Besides the first cohort of approximately 710 subjects, a separate validation cohort made up of 120 or so different subjects was used. The study profiled the T cell repertoires of hundreds of subjects by immunosequencing and related them to cytomegalovirus serostatus. The genetic ancestry cluster associated with self-reported Caucasian donors included 81% of the 300 to 450 genotyped donors. The study was designed to test whether signatures of past pathogen exposure could be identified by cataloging public T cell receptors.

Receptor libraries were prepared by the immunoSEQ multiplex PCR assay. For the multiplex PCR, a mixture combining 60 forward primers for TCR Vbeta segments and 13 reverse primers for TCR Jbeta segments was used. The CDR3 region of rearranged TCR beta genes was amplified from genomic DNA with a multiplex PCR assay. The Illumina HiSeq System was used to sequence the amplified TCR beta libraries as 87-base-pair reads. Processing in the source paper ran as follows. In a later analysis, 70 million to 95 million unique TCR beta chains were counted across the 500 to 700 repertoires, and roughly 11 million of these chains were shared by at least two donors. Raw reads were error-corrected and collapsed into unique sequences by a nearest-neighbor algorithm in which closely related sequences were merged to remove PCR and sequencing errors. To assign V, D and J gene segments, CDR3 sequences were aligned to IMGT reference sequences. Each retained sequence needed at least a six-nucleotide match to both a V gene segment and a J gene segment. Rearrangements were classified as productive when the CDR3 lacked stop codons and remained in frame with V and J, and all other rearrangements were classified as non-productive. CDR3 was defined according to IMGT convention as the region running from the second conserved V-encoded cysteine to the conserved J-encoded phenylalanine. In an earlier analysis of 500 to 650 of the donors, sequences lacking an unambiguous match to a single V gene segment were excluded. An earlier analysis of a few hundred of the donors called V segments functional above 56.7% productive rearrangements and segregating when the between-donor standard deviation exceeded 5%. A statistical classification framework was developed to diagnose cytomegalovirus status using the catalog of TCR beta chain sequences. In a later analysis, V and J genes were assigned by comparing TCR nucleotide sequences against IMGT/GENE-DB human TR gene sequences. The TCRdist pipeline was used in a later analysis to assign CDR3 sequences and most-parsimonious VDJ recombination scenarios. In a later analysis, each TCR beta chain was defined by its CDR3 amino acid sequence together with its V-gene family, and reads lacking a unique V-gene family were excluded. In a later analysis, around 600 highly shared, low-generation-probability nucleotide sequences were removed to address suspected cross-contamination and a sequencing artifact. For each public chain, a later analysis derived a clonal expansion index from normalized ranks of inferred template counts within each repertoire. In a later analysis, generation probabilities were computed using a VDJ recombination model fitted to out-of-frame rearrangements, and the results were checked against IGoR. In a later analysis, TCR-TCR, TCR-HLA and TCR-CMV co-occurrence was scored with hypergeometric tests, and a repertoire-size bias correction was applied to TCR pairs. A later analysis estimated false discovery rates by permuting HLA or CMV assignments 20 times. In a later analysis, co-occurring TCRs were grouped using DBSCAN, with TCRdist sequence similarity added in when clustering inside HLA-allele-positive subsets. Repertoires with fewer than 30,000 or more than 120,000 public chains were left out of co-occurrence clustering, as were five repertoires with anomalous nucleotide sharing. Held by TCRdb, this immuneACCESS table contains in-frame sequences only and omits some clones. Under half of the omission traces to an unresolved V gene where checked; the cause of the rest is unknown. V, J and clone size are those of that table, while D and trimming were read from the DNA. The sample yields about 99,000 clones; approximately 79% were counted once. Approximately 5% of the sample comes from the top ten.

A few counts support this clone. The antigen this receptor binds is unknown. It has no much larger one-base neighbor in the sample; base qualities were not kept. The germline V gene supplies CDR1 MGHRA and CDR2 YSYEKL. The CDR3 starts with the cysteine, ends with the phenylalanine, and has 16 residues. Of all the DNA, just the CDR3 is kept, 48 bases in frame from base 1. V has 1 base trimmed and J has 2 bases trimmed; junction bases matching no gene number 7. Beyond this particular receptor, the publication reports: Most TCR sequences were observed very rarely across donors, whereas some public TCRs were present in many individuals. In a later analysis, HLA-associated TCR beta chains were found to be more clonally expanded and to have lower generation probabilities than equally common non-associated chains. In the study, 150 to 200 TCR beta chains were listed as associated with cytomegalovirus. When HLA alleles, especially DR and DQ, strongly co-occurred, TCR associations were difficult to assign to individual alleles. Presence/absence analyses assumed roughly uniform sequencing depth across donors, an assumption that may not hold. A further reported finding was that TCR beta sequences accurately predicted the HLA-A and HLA-B alleles for most subjects in the first cohort. In both the original and validation cohorts, the classifier was reported to diagnose cytomegalovirus status with high specificity and sensitivity. In vitro tests confirmed that a few of the cytomegalovirus-associated TCR beta chains recognize cytomegalovirus antigens. A cluster of highly shared sequence variants was judged likely to be a technical artifact of the sequencing pipeline. The earlier analysis of nearly 600 of the donors excluded about 16 rarely observed V segments, including chromosome 9 orphons, because counts were too low. An earlier analysis of approximately 590 of the donors showed that most TCR beta V segments appeared in productive rearrangements either about 87% or about 30% of the time, which broadly matched IMGT annotations. A later analysis found that most CMV-associated TCR beta chains appeared HLA-restricted, with HLA associations seemingly driven largely by CMV exposure. According to a later analysis, TCR association rates differed among HLA loci, with DRB1 alleles showing the most associated TCRs and HLA-C alleles showing the fewest. This cohort had only TCR beta chains sequenced, and the lack of alpha or paired-chain data limited which features could be detected. A later analysis reported that several top co-occurrence clusters appeared linked to parvovirus B19, influenza, CMV and Epstein-Barr virus. A later analysis associated 15,000 to 20,000 TCR beta sequences with specific HLA alleles at a false discovery rate of 0.05. The authors suggested that the approach could potentially be extended to other disease states and immunological phenotypes. Because some donors lacked HLA typing at each locus, the association tests relied only on the typed subset. V-gene and J-gene trimming of TCR beta chains was associated with a missense DCLRE1C variant in a later genetic analysis, and the association was replicated in an independent cohort. CMV serostatus was the only immune exposure information available for the cohort. Linkage disequilibrium might explain the correlated functional status among segregating V segments, but an unknown experimental factor could not be excluded. Some IMGT-functional V segments, including TRBV6-2 and TRBV6-3, could not be told apart with the 87-base-pair reads, so those segments were excluded. A later genetic analysis reported fewer N-insertions in productive TCRs among donors in an Asian-associated ancestry cluster than the approximately 670-donor mean.

The cohort was made up of 666 healthy bone marrow donors. At the time of sampling, every cohort member was nominally healthy, though immune exposures that went unrecorded were likely present. The donor tested CMV seropositive and was one of the 289 seropositive cohort members. A peripheral blood sample was provided by each donor, and peripheral blood mononuclear cells were used for TCR beta sequencing. The Qiagen DNeasy Blood Extraction Kit was used to extract genomic DNA from the blood cell samples. The origin of this receptor is a man aged 60 to 69 in good health and CMV-seropositive. The chain was built from TRBV4-1 and TRBJ1-1; 7 junctional bases match TRBD1. Source material: PBMCs. CDR3 region: CASSQGSGQRNTEAFF. The DNA is as follows: TGCGCCAGCAGCCAAGGGTCGGGACAGAGAAACACTGAAGCTTTCTTT.